Below, one TCR beta chain is given with its context. Its antigen remains unknown. This sample was included in a study of siplizumab effects on memory and regulatory T cells. Broader study findings: Naive or memory phenotype was unassignable for roughly 75-97% of proliferating CD4+ or CD8+ clones.

Clones were sequenced by immunoSEQ multiplex PCR, and TCRdb holds only the in-frame ones, with some missing. The profile covers approximately 100,000 clones, with 94% appearing a single time and under 0.7% taken by the ten largest. The CDR3 totals 13 residues. The germline V gene has CDR1 SEHNR and CDR2 FQNEAQ (reference sequence). The germline V and J ends were trimmed by 0 bases and 0 bases, with 2 bases remaining between them. The chain joins TRBV7-9 to TRBJ1-2; D is ambiguous. Specimen: Tregs sorted from blood. This TCR was recovered from a human donor in good health. The CDR3 reads CASSLAANYGYTF. CDR3 in DNA: TGTGCCAGCAGCTTAGCGGCTAACTATGGCTACACCTTC.